The next 8 T cell receptor beta chains were all read from a single sample in a study of shared clonotypes between healthy human individuals. Data came from immunoSEQ multiplex PCR; TCRdb stores just in-frame clones and leaves some out. The sample holds about 960,000 clones; approximately 76% are singletons and the top ten take about 1.5%. Source material: memory CD4+ T cells sorted from blood. Subset described: CD45RA-negative fraction. The receptor source for this set is a man younger than 35 in good health.

The chain carries TRBV18 and TRBJ2-7; 7 nucleotides align to TRBD1. The germline V gene encodes CDR1 KGHSH and CDR2 LQKENI. The CDR3 length is 15 residues. V trimming: 6 bases; J trimming: 4 bases; junction bases outside the gene matches: 12. CDR3 sequence reads: CASSRETGPAYEQYF. As DNA, the CDR3 is TGTGCCAGCTCTAGAGAGACAGGGCCTGCGTACGAGCAGTACTTC.

On this clone itself: An end of the junction differs from the germline gene, which may be a read error. V is TRBV6-4 and J is TRBJ2-1; possible D gene TRBD2, 5 bases. CDR3 length equals 13 residues. The germline gives CDR1 MRHNA, CDR2 SNTAGT. The CDR3 DNA reads TGTGCCAGCAGCGACTACCGGGGATCGGGGCAGTTCTTC. Translation gives CASSDYRGSGQFF.

This chain links TRBV11-2 with TRBJ1-1, with D unresolved. CDR1 SGHAT and CDR2 FQNNGV come from the germline V gene. Trimming left V 3 bases short and J 4 bases short, with 9 bases between. The CDR3 has 13 residues. The CDR3 DNA reads as TGTGCCAGCAGCTTTACCCCCTCCACTGAAGCTTTCTTT. The encoded protein is CASSFTPSTEAFF.

The chain has TRBV7-3 and TRBJ1-1, with D perhaps matching TRBD1 (5 bases). Trimming removed 0 bases from V and 5 bases from J, with 7 bases in between. CDR3 size: 13 residues. The V gene's germline CDR1 is SGHTA and CDR2 FQGTGA. Here the CDR3 DNA reads TGTGCCAGCAGCTTAACGTGGGGGACTGAAGCTTTCTTT. Protein: CASSLTWGTEAFF.

V usage is TRBV5-4 and J usage is TRBJ2-7; 9 bases match TRBD1. CDR1 and CDR2 from the germline V gene are SGHNT and YYREEE (reference sequence). The CDR3 sequence is 15 residues long. Trimming removed 3 bases from V and 2 bases from J; junction bases left unmatched: 6. CDR3 sequence reads: CASSSPGTGTYEQYF. The CDR3 region has the DNA TGTGCCAGCAGCTCGCCCGGGACAGGGACCTACGAGCAGTACTTC.

The chain links TRBV6-1 to TRBJ1-4; TRBD1 aligns across 8 bases. This CDR3 is 14 amino acids long. Trimming took 6 bases from V and 7 from J; bases not matched to a gene: 7. Germline V gene lookup returns CDR1 MNHNS and CDR2 SASEGT. CDR3 nucleotides: TGTGCCAGCAGGAAACAGGGGGAAGGTGAAAAACTGTTTTTT. Translated, it gives CASRKQGEGEKLFF.

The chain has TRBV28 and TRBJ2-5; TRBD2 is a possible D gene (7 bases). The CDR3 extends over 14 amino acids. Per germline, CDR1 MDHEN and CDR2 SYDVKM. V was shortened by 2 bases and J by 5 bases, with 12 bases between the two germline ends. The CDR3 DNA reads as TGTGCCAGCAGTTTAGGTGGGGGGGCGGAGACCCAGTACTTC. This sequence encodes CASSLGGGAETQYF.

The chain links TRBV19 to TRBJ2-1; unclear D gene. Trimming shortened V by 6 bases and J by 1 base, and 10 bases separated the two germline ends. CDR1 and CDR2 from the germline V gene are LNHDA and SQIVND (reference sequence). The CDR3 totals 14 residues. CDR3 in amino acids: CASSKRQSYNEQFF. The CDR3 region has the DNA TGTGCCAGTAGCAAGAGGCAGTCCTACAATGAGCAGTTCTTC.